What follows are 25 T cell receptor beta chains derived from one specimen sequenced in a study of technical replicates of blood from four donors. Measured with immunoSEQ multiplex PCR; TCRdb has only the in-frame clones, and not every one. The table shows 85,000 to 100,000 clones, with 90% to 96% occurring only once. Sample: T cells isolated from PBMCs. The receptors were sampled from a human donor in good health.

CDR3 sequence: CAISESASGSTYNEQFF. The CDR3 DNA reads TGTGCCATCAGTGAGTCGGCTAGCGGGAGTACCTACAATGAGCAGTTCTTC. V usage is TRBV10-3 and J usage is TRBJ2-1; 10 nucleotides line up with TRBD2. The V gene's germline CDR1 is ENHRY and CDR2 SYGVKD. Trimming at V came to 0 bases and at J to 2 bases, leaving 4 bases not matched to a gene. The CDR3 length is 17 residues.

V gene TRBV5-1 combines with J gene TRBJ2-1; 12 positions agree with TRBD2. The germline CDR1 and CDR2 sequences are SGHRS and YFSETQ. The CDR3 covers 15 residues. Trimming cost V 4 bases and J 7 bases; bases outside gene matches: 6. The CDR3 protein is CASSQLAGGENEQFF. CDR3 nucleotide sequence: TGCGCCAGCAGCCAACTAGCGGGGGGCGAAAATGAGCAGTTCTTC.

The chain links TRBV6-5 to TRBJ2-5; 9 nucleotides agree with TRBD1. The DNA end is more similar to TRBJ2-7, so the J call may be wrong. The CDR3 runs to 13 residues. Germline CDR1 is MNHEY and CDR2 is SVGAGI. This chain's CDR3 is CASGRQGVHEQYF. CDR3 DNA: TGTGCCAGCGGCAGACAGGGGGTTCACGAGCAGTACTTC.

The chain employs TRBV27 and TRBJ2-1; D ambiguous. V was pared by 0 bases and J by 7 bases, with 7 bases between. The CDR3 totals 13 residues. Germline assignment: CDR1 MNHEY and CDR2 SMNVEV (reference sequence). CDR3 region: CASSLSRKNEQFF. For the CDR3, the DNA is TGTGCCAGCAGTTTATCGAGGAAGAATGAGCAGTTCTTC.

This chain joins TRBV9 and TRBJ2-2; 11 bases are shared with TRBD2. The V segment lost 2 bases and the J segment 2 bases; nucleotides outside the gene matches: 8. The CDR3 contains 18 residues. Germline-derived CDR1 and CDR2 are SGDLS and YYNGEE. The DNA of the CDR3 is TGTGCCAGCAGCGTGGGATTTAGCGGGAGGGATAACACCGGGGAGCTGTTTTTT. Amino acids: CASSVGFSGRDNTGELFF.

DNA for the CDR3: TGTGCCAGTAGTAACCAAGGGGGACAGGGGACCCAGTACTTC. This encodes CASSNQGGQGTQYF. V gene TRBV19 combines with J gene TRBJ2-5; the match to TRBD1 covers 9 bases. Trimming at V came to 4 bases and at J to 7 bases, leaving 7 bases not matched to a gene. From germline, CDR1 is LNHDA and CDR2 SQIVND (reference sequence). The CDR3 is 14 residues long.

This clone appeared once. This sequence joins TRBV7-9 and TRBJ2-7, with D possibly being TRBD1 (5 bases). The CDR3 length is 15 residues. V was shortened by 5 bases and J by 3 bases, with 17 bases between the two germline ends. Germline CDR1 and CDR2: SEHNR and FQNEAQ (reference sequence). The CDR3 DNA reads TGTGCCAGCAGCCACGACAGCCCTTCCAACTACGAGCAGTACTTC. It codes for CASSHDSPSNYEQYF.

In nucleotides, the CDR3 is TGTGCCAGCAGCTTGGTCACTACCGGGGAGCTGTTTTTT. Translating gives CASSLVTTGELFF. This chain links TRBV5-4 with TRBJ2-2; the D is unclear. From germline, CDR1 is SGHNT and CDR2 YYREEE (reference sequence). The CDR3 runs 13 residues. V gave up 0 bases and J gave up 5 bases, with 5 bases separating them.

This sequence joins TRBV9 and TRBJ2-1; 12 positions match TRBD2. The CDR3 is made up of 15 amino acids. Germline V gives CDR1 SGDLS, CDR2 YYNGEE. With 4 bases clipped from V and 8 bases from J, the junction kept 7 bases outside the gene matches. DNA for the CDR3: TGTGCCAGCAGCTACGGGACTAGCGGGTTTGATGAGCAGTTCTTC. Translated: CASSYGTSGFDEQFF.

V gene TRBV5-1 combines with J gene TRBJ2-7; TRBD1 aligns across 8 bases. Germline loops: CDR1 SGHRS, CDR2 YFSETQ. This CDR3 has 14 residues. V lost 0 bases and J lost 3; bases outside the gene matches: 2. The CDR3 DNA reads as TGCGCCAGCAGCTTGGAGGGGACAGGCTACGAGCAGTACTTC. It encodes CASSLEGTGYEQYF.

A note on this clone: This sample includes further DNA sequences coding for the same CDR3. J is TRBJ1-1 and V is TRBV10-1; D unclear. Trimming left V 2 bases short and J 1 base short, with 5 bases between. CDR1 and CDR2 from the germline V gene are WNHNN and SYGVQD (reference sequence). The CDR3 has 13 residues. CDR3 DNA sequence: TGCGCCAGCAGTGAGCGGGAGAACACTGAAGCTTTCTTT. Protein: CASSERENTEAFF.

The chain carries TRBV7-6 and TRBJ1-5, with D possibly matching TRBD1 (5 bases). The CDR3 has 15 amino acids. The ends were cut back, 3 bases at V and 3 bases at J, with 12 bases in the middle. The germline gives CDR1 SGHVS, CDR2 FNYEAQ. The CDR3 reads CASSFGSGINQPQHF. The CDR3 DNA sequence: TGTGCCAGCAGCTTTGGGTCAGGGATCAATCAGCCCCAGCATTTT.

V and J are TRBV7-2 and TRBJ2-3; 7 bases map to TRBD1. This CDR3 comprises 16 residues. Germline CDR1 and CDR2: SGHTA and FQGNSA. V shed 1 base and J 6 bases; nucleotides not matched to a gene: 10. CDR3 nucleotides: TGTGCCAGCAGCTTAGGCTCAGGGGGTTCGCCTGATACGCAGTATTTT. Translation gives CASSLGSGGSPDTQYF.

The chain is built from TRBV5-1 and TRBJ1-2; 8 bases line up with TRBD1. With V trimmed by 5 bases and J by 8 bases, 8 bases remained unmatched. CDR3 length: 13 amino acids. Germline CDR1 reads SGHRS; CDR2 reads YFSETQ. The CDR3 region has the DNA TGCGCCAGCAGTGCAGGGGGCCCCAGGGGCTACACCTTC. Translation: CASSAGGPRGYTF.

The rearrangement links TRBV11-3 to TRBJ2-7; D is uncertain. The germline gives CDR1 SGHNT, CDR2 YENEEA. This CDR3 comprises 15 residues. V lost 3 bases to trimming and J lost 2 bases, with 14 bases between them. CDR3 DNA sequence: TGTGCCAGCAGCTTGGGTTTGGAACTAACCTACGAGCAGTACTTC. Translated, it gives CASSLGLELTYEQYF.

The CDR3, as DNA: TGTGCCAGCTCAACCCAGACTCTCACAGATACGCAGTATTTT. The encoded protein is CASSTQTLTDTQYF. This chain uses TRBV18 with TRBJ2-3, with D uncertain. Trimming removed 5 bases from V and 2 bases from J, with 11 bases in between. The germline V gene has CDR1 KGHSH and CDR2 LQKENI. There are 14 residues in the CDR3.

V and J are TRBV4-2 and TRBJ2-7; the match to TRBD2 covers 8 bases. Germline V gene sequence: CDR1 LGHNA, CDR2 YNFKEQ. CDR3 length: 15 residues. V trimming: 0 bases; J trimming: 5 bases; junction bases outside the gene matches: 6. In DNA form, the CDR3 reads TGTGCCAGCAGCCAAGATGCCAGGCGGGGGGACGAGCAGTACTTC. Amino acid sequence: CASSQDARRGDEQYF.

The chain joins TRBV2 to TRBJ2-1; TRBD2 matches 8 bases. This CDR3 has 13 residues. Losses at the gene ends were 7 bases for V and 6 bases for J; bases not matched to a gene: 5. The germline V gene has CDR1 SNHLY and CDR2 FYNNEI. CDR3 residues: CASKGTSLNEQFF. The CDR3 DNA reads as TGTGCCAGCAAAGGGACTAGTCTCAATGAGCAGTTCTTC.

The chain uses TRBV6-4 and TRBJ2-3; 12 bases align to TRBD1. The CDR3 length is 15 residues. Germline V CDR1 and CDR2: MRHNA, SNTAGT. With 2 bases clipped from V and 4 bases from J, the junction kept 1 base outside the gene matches. The CDR3 DNA sequence: TGTGCCAGCAGTGACGGGACAGGGGGCGCAGATACGCAGTATTTT. This encodes CASSDGTGGADTQYF.

The J gene is TRBJ1-1, the V gene TRBV27, with D uncertain. The CDR3 sequence is 14 residues long. Germline values: CDR1 MNHEY, CDR2 SMNVEV (reference sequence). V dropped 5 bases and J dropped 8 bases, with 18 bases sitting between them. The CDR3 sequence: CASSGLGSLEEAFF. The DNA for the CDR3 is TGTGCCAGCAGTGGGCTCGGATCCCTTGAAGAAGCTTTCTTT.

The chain couples TRBV7-8 to TRBJ2-2; 15 bases fit TRBD2. Germline CDR1 SGHVS, CDR2 FQNEAQ. The ends lost 5 bases at V and 6 bases at J; junction bases unmatched: 13. The CDR3 covers 19 residues. CDR3 region: CASSPRGTSGRIKAGELFF. The CDR3 DNA is TGTGCCAGCAGCCCGAGAGGGACTAGCGGGAGGATAAAGGCCGGGGAGCTGTTTTTT.

The genes are TRBV5-4 and TRBJ1-2; D not resolved. CDR3 size: 12 residues. With 4 bases removed from V and 8 bases from J, the gap between germline ends came to 12 bases. The V gene's germline CDR1 is SGHNT and CDR2 YYREEE (reference sequence). CDR3 DNA: TGTGCCAGCAGCCCCGGGAGGCGGGGCTACACCTTC. Amino acids: CASSPGRRGYTF.

This clone has a single count. The genes are TRBV29-1 and TRBJ2-7; D is possibly TRBD2 (5 bases). Per the germline V gene, CDR1 is SQVTM and CDR2 is ANQGSEA. Trimming took 1 base from V and 3 from J, leaving 10 bases between them. The CDR3 extends over 13 amino acids. For the CDR3, the DNA is TGCAGCGTTGAAGTTCCCGGAGGCTACGAGCAGTACTTC. The encoded protein is CSVEVPGGYEQYF.

This CDR3 is CASSLRGGLADTQYF. CDR3 sequence (DNA): TGTGCCAGCAGTTTACGAGGGGGCTTAGCAGATACGCAGTATTTT. J is TRBJ2-3 and V is TRBV27; 7 bases map to TRBD1. The V segment lost 2 bases and the J segment 4 bases; nucleotides outside the gene matches: 6. The CDR3 contains 15 residues. Germline V gene sequence: CDR1 MNHEY, CDR2 SMNVEV (reference sequence).

In nucleotides, the CDR3 is TGTGCCAGCTCACCGCCGGAGGAGACCCAGTACTTC. It specifies CASSPPEETQYF. The J gene is TRBJ2-5, the V gene TRBV18; D is unresolved. Trimming cost V 3 bases and J 5 bases, with 7 bases left between them. The CDR3 totals 12 residues. The germline V gene encodes CDR1 KGHSH and CDR2 LQKENI.